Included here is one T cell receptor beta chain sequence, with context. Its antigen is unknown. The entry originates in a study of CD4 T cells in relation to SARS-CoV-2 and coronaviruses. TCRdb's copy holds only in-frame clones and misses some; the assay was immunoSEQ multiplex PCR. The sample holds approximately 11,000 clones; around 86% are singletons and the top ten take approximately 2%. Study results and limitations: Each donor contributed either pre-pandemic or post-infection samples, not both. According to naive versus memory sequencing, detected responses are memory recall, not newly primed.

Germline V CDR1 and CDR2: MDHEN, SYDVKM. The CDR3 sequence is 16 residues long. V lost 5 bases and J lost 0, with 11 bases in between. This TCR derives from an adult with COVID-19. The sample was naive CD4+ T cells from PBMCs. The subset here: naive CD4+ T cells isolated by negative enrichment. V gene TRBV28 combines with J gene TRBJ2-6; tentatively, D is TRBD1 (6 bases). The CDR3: CASSPLGASGANVLTF. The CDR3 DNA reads TGTGCCAGCAGTCCATTGGGGGCCTCTGGGGCCAACGTCCTGACTTTC.